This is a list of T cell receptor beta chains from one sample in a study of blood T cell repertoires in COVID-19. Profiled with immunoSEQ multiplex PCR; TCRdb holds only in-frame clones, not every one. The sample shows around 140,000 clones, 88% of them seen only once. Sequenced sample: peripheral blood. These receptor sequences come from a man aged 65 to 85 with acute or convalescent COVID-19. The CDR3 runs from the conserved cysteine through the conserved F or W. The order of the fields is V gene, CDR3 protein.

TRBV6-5 CAISNTYWSEAFF
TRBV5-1 CASSLGDRAIGEQYF
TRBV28 CASSGTGTGSYEQYF
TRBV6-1 CASSQQGSNTGELFF
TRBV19 CASSKNYGQETQYF
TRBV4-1 CASSQDRGLYEQYF
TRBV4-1 CASSESGGRGDTQYF
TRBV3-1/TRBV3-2 CASSQYAVTSTSGNTIYF
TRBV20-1 CSARGNTEAFF
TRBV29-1 CSVAFLGGGPTDTQYF
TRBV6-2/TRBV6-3 CASSLQGSEAFF
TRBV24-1 CAAQGRPPNTGELFF
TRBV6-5 CASSSRLAGAYEQYF
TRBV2 CASSASGRIGELFF
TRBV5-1 CASSLDGIQPQHF
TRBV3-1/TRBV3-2 CASSPQGRGLIHF
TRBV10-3 CAISEFSGRDREQYF
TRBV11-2 CASSLEPGMNTEAFF
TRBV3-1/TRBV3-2 CASSQGFTGSEQYF
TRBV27 CASRGKGGGTEAFF
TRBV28 CASSPQGRTGELFF
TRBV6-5 CASTSGLAGTGELFF
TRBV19 CASTISGLGDEQFF
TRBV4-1 CASSQDSATLDQPQHF
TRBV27 CASSSGLAGDTQYF
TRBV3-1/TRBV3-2 CASSLSGVNTEAFF
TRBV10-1 CASSRGQGYGYTF
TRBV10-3 CAISVSGGSYEQYF
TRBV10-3 CAIKGQADTEAFF
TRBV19 CASSTSGAGANVLTF
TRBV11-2 CASSRLAGALYNEQFF
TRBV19 CASSSETGINGYTF
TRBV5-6 CASSSLAGATQYF
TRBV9 CASSVVPTTNTGELFF
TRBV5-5 CASSLYGGFQETQYF
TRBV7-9 CASSPGQHLSYEQYF
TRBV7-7 CASSLGTRGRPGELFF
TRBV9 CASSSTPSYEQYF
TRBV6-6 CASSYSTTLQGQYF
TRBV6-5 CASSTGAPYEAFF
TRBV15 CATSRQGESGNTIYF